These 13 T cell receptor beta chains were sequenced from one sample in a study of T cell clonotyping in hematopoietic cell transplantation. TCRdb keeps only in-frame clones here, not all; method: immunoSEQ multiplex PCR. Of thousands of clones in the sample, approximately 95% were seen once. The sequencing used PBMCs, collected 30 days after allogeneic stem cell transplant. Source of these receptors: a male patient aged 50 to 59 who had an allogeneic stem cell transplant from a related donor, so the T cells may come from the graft donor. Some clones in this sample may be carry-over from other donors' samples.

The chain links TRBV11-3 to TRBJ2-1; possible D gene TRBD1, 5 bases. Trimming left V 5 bases short and J 7 bases short, with 9 bases between. The CDR3 contains 12 residues. CDR1 SGHNT and CDR2 YENEEA come from the germline V gene. The CDR3 sequence: CASSPQGNEQFF. In nucleotides, the CDR3 is TGTGCCAGCAGCCCGCAGGGTAATGAGCAGTTCTTC.

This clone was found once. This chain links TRBV11-2 with TRBJ1-1; D gene unclear. V lost 1 base and J 1 base, leaving 10 bases between the germline ends. Germline V lookup: CDR1 SGHAT, CDR2 FQNNGV. This CDR3 is 15 amino acids long. The CDR3 loop is CASSLGPGENTEAFF. Here the CDR3 DNA reads TGTGCCAGCAGCTTAGGTCCAGGAGAGAACACTGAAGCTTTCTTT.

The CDR3 DNA follows: TGTGCCAGCTCACCTTCCAGGGATTCTAACTATGGCTACACCTTC. It is translated as CASSPSRDSNYGYTF. The rearrangement links TRBV18 to TRBJ1-2, with D tentatively TRBD1 (5 bases). CDR3 length equals 15 residues. The germline CDR1 and CDR2 sequences are KGHSH and LQKENI. Deletions cut 3 bases from V and 0 bases from J, with 11 bases between.

The chain has TRBV19 and TRBJ1-2, with 8 bases identical to TRBD1. The germline V gene encodes CDR1 LNHDA and CDR2 SQIVND (reference sequence). With V trimmed by 5 bases and J by 7 bases, 12 bases remained unmatched. This CDR3 has 15 residues. The DNA for the CDR3 is TGTGCCAGTAGTGACAGGGGACTCGAGATCTCTGGCTACACCTTC. Its translation is CASSDRGLEISGYTF.

This clone appeared once. The V gene is TRBV4-1, the J gene TRBJ2-2, with TRBD1 matching 8 bases. V was clipped by 4 bases and J by 5 bases; unmatched bases: 6. The CDR3 has 15 amino acids. Germline V gene lookup returns CDR1 MGHRA and CDR2 YSYEKL. This CDR3 reads CASSLRQGRTGELFF. CDR3 in DNA: TGCGCCAGCAGCCTACGACAGGGGAGGACCGGGGAGCTGTTTTTT.

This chain links TRBV29-1 with TRBJ2-5; no definite D call. Germline CDR1 SQVTM, CDR2 ANQGSEA. The CDR3 has 14 residues. The ends were cut back, 0 bases at V and 0 bases at J, with 8 bases in the middle. DNA of the CDR3: TGCAGCGTTGAAGATCGGGCAGACCAAGAGACCCAGTACTTC. Its translation is CSVEDRADQETQYF.

This rearrangement joins TRBV5-1 to TRBJ2-5; 12 bases are shared with TRBD2. The V segment lost 0 bases and the J segment 0 bases; nucleotides outside the gene matches: 3. CDR3 size: 17 residues. CDR1 is SGHRS, CDR2 YFSETQ, per germline. The CDR3 loop reads CASSLDTSGGYQETQYF. The CDR3 DNA reads TGCGCCAGCAGCTTGGACACTAGCGGGGGGTACCAAGAGACCCAGTACTTC.

The rearrangement uses TRBV13 and TRBJ1-1; D is ambiguous. The CDR3 contains 15 residues. In germline, CDR1 is PRHDT, CDR2 FYEKMQ (reference sequence). Trimming cost V 4 bases and J 1 base, with 13 bases left between them. CDR3 DNA: TGTGCCAGCAGCTCCGCAAACTCGGCGAACACTGAAGCTTTCTTT. Its translation: CASSSANSANTEAFF.

This clone was seen just once. The chain employs TRBV21-1 and TRBJ1-2; the table's D call of TRBD1 was not tested on the DNA. TRBV21-1 is given as a pseudogene. The CDR3 contains 14 residues. The chain's CDR3 is CARSGGPSFYGYTF. The CDR3 DNA is TGTGCCCGCTCAGGGGGCCCCTCCTTCTATGGCTACACCTTC.

This clone has a single count. This chain joins TRBV4-3 and TRBJ2-3; 9 positions match TRBD2. Per germline, CDR1 LGHNA and CDR2 YSLEER. The junction had 5 bases not matched to a gene; V was cut back by 0 bases and J by 7 bases. The length of the CDR3 is 15 residues. The CDR3 sequence is CASSQETSGLNTQYF. The CDR3 DNA reads TGCGCCAGCAGCCAAGAAACTAGCGGGTTAAATACGCAGTATTTT.

Here the CDR3 DNA reads TGCAGCGTGCGGAAAGTGAACACTGAAGCTTTCTTT. The encoded protein is CSVRKVNTEAFF. The chain recombines TRBV29-1 with TRBJ1-1; D remains unclear. V lost 6 bases, J lost 0 bases, and 8 bases lay in between. Germline V gene sequence: CDR1 SQVTM, CDR2 ANQGSEA. This CDR3 comprises 12 residues. The full variable domain, with the rest looked up from reference TRBV29-1 and TRBJ1-1, is SAVISQKPSRDICQRGTSLTIQCQVDSQVTMMFWYRQQPGQSLTLIATANQGSEATYESGFVIDKFPISRPNLTFSTLTVSNMSPEDSSIYLCSVRKVNTEAFFGQGTRLTVV.

This clone has just one count. The CDR3 DNA reads TGTGCCAGCCACCCCTCAGGGGGCGTGGAGACCCAGTACTTC. Its translation is CASHPSGGVETQYF. J is TRBJ2-5 and V is TRBV6-1; 8 bases are shared with TRBD1. The trim removed 8 bases at V and 5 bases at J, leaving 10 bases unmatched. CDR1 and CDR2 from the germline V gene are MNHNS and SASEGT. This CDR3 region has 14 residues.

The rearrangement joins TRBV2 to TRBJ2-7; 9 bases agree with TRBD2. V lost 4 bases to trimming and J lost 3 bases; unmatched junction nucleotides: 13. The CDR3 totals 17 residues. CDR1 is SNHLY and CDR2 is FYNNEI in the germline V gene. The CDR3 nucleotides read TGTGCCAGCAGTGCTACCGTACTTAGCGGGAGAGTCTACGAGCAGTACTTC. Its translation is CASSATVLSGRVYEQYF. Full variable domain (missing parts from reference TRBV2 and TRBJ2-7): EPEVTQTPSHQVTQMGQEVILRCVPISNHLYFYWYRQILGQKVEFLVSFYNNEISEKSEIFDDQFSVERPDGSNFTLKIRSTKLEDSAMYFCASSATVLSGRVYEQYFGPGTRLTVT.